Listed here are 32 T cell receptor beta chains from one sample, sequenced in a study of blood T cell repertoires in COVID-19. Sequencing was performed with immunoSEQ multiplex PCR; in TCRdb, only in-frame clones are kept and a portion is missing. Of approximately 69,000 clones in the sample, 84% were seen once. Sequencing was carried out using peripheral blood. The receptors stem from a man aged 45-60 years with COVID-19, enrolled during active disease.

On this clone itself: Relative to the germline gene, one junction end is altered; a read error may explain this. The gene calls are TRBV4-3 and TRBJ2-3; 7 positions match TRBD1. The CDR3 totals 15 residues. Germline CDR1 reads LGHNA; CDR2 reads YSLEER. CDR3 coding DNA: TGCGCCAGCAGCCAGTTGACAGGGTCCACAAATACGCAGTATTTT. Protein: CASSQLTGSTNTQYF.

This chain links TRBV9 with TRBJ1-2; D uncertain. The CDR3 consists of 15 residues. Germline V gene sequence: CDR1 SGDLS, CDR2 YYNGEE. Trimming took 0 bases from V and 0 from J, leaving 9 bases between them. The CDR3 sequence is CASSVGGPPNYGYTF. CDR3 nucleotides: TGTGCCAGCAGCGTAGGTGGGCCTCCTAACTATGGCTACACCTTC. Full variable domain (remainder filled in from reference TRBV9 and TRBJ1-2): DSGVTQTPKHLITATGQRVTLRCSPRSGDLSVYWYQQSLDQGLQFLIQYYNGEERAKGNILERFSAQQFPDLHSELNLSSLELGDSALYFCASSVGGPPNYGYTFGSGTRLTVV.

CDR3 sequence: CARPTSGGSTDTQYF. CDR3 nucleotide sequence: TGTGCCAGGCCGACTAGCGGGGGTTCTACAGATACGCAGTATTTT. The V and J genes are TRBV2 and TRBJ2-3; 12 bases fit TRBD2. Germline values: CDR1 SNHLY, CDR2 FYNNEI. Germline trimming cut 9 bases from V and 3 bases from J; bases unmatched to any gene: 7. This CDR3 is 15 amino acids long.

V is TRBV19 and J is TRBJ2-2; 7 positions match TRBD2. Germline V gives CDR1 LNHDA, CDR2 SQIVND (reference sequence). Trimming took 10 bases from V and 5 from J; bases not matched to a gene: 13. This CDR3 is 15 amino acids long. The CDR3 nucleotides are TGTGCCACCCAAGCGGGTGGGGAGGGGACCGGGGAGCTGTTTTTT. It codes for CATQAGGEGTGELFF.

The chain has TRBV9 and TRBJ1-2; TRBD1 might be the D (5 bases). This CDR3 spans 14 amino acids. Germline CDR1 SGDLS, CDR2 YYNGEE. The V end was cut by 5 bases, the J end by 1 base, with 12 bases between. CDR3 DNA sequence: TGTGCCAGCAGAGCCCCGGGGGTTAACTATGGCTACACCTTC. Translated: CASRAPGVNYGYTF.

Notes on this clone: At one boundary the junction diverges from the germline segment, which might be a read error. The chain has TRBV12-5 and TRBJ2-7, with D perhaps matching TRBD1 (6 bases). The CDR3 length is 14 residues. Per the germline V gene, CDR1 is LGHNT and CDR2 is FRNRAP. This CDR3 reads CASGLGTTSHEQYF. For the CDR3, the DNA is TGTGCTAGTGGGTTGGGGACAACTTCCCACGAGCAGTACTTC.

This clone was picked up a small number of times. This chain uses TRBV5-1 with TRBJ2-5, with 7 nucleotides matching TRBD1. Germline assignment: CDR1 SGHRS and CDR2 YFSETQ. Losses at the gene ends were 0 bases for V and 2 bases for J; bases not matched to a gene: 4. This CDR3 is 15 amino acids long. The CDR3 nucleotides are TGCGCCAGCAGCTTGGAGCAGGGGGTTCAAGAGACCCAGTACTTC. This encodes CASSLEQGVQETQYF. Full variable domain (rest looked up from reference TRBV5-1 and TRBJ2-5): KAGVTQTPRYLIKTRGQQVTLSCSPISGHRSVSWYQQTPGQGLQFLFEYFSETQRNKGNFPGRFSGRQFSNSRSEMNVSTLELGDSALYLCASSLEQGVQETQYFGPGTRLLVL.

The chain joins TRBV18 to TRBJ1-1; D gene unclear. Trimming stripped 1 base from V and 3 bases from J, with 9 bases between. The CDR3 sequence is 14 residues long. From germline, CDR1 is KGHSH and CDR2 LQKENI. The CDR3 bases are TGTGCCAGCTCACCACGGGGAGGAGACACTGAAGCTTTCTTT. It codes for CASSPRGGDTEAFF.

The sample holds a few counts of this clone. V usage is TRBV2 and J usage is TRBJ1-6, with 11 bases identical to TRBD1. This CDR3 contains 16 residues. Trimming removed 6 bases from V and 9 bases from J; junction bases left unmatched: 10. Germline CDR1 reads SNHLY; CDR2 reads FYNNEI. The CDR3 region is CASRATGTGGGSPLHF. The CDR3 region has the DNA TGTGCCAGCAGAGCGACCGGGACAGGGGGGGGTTCACCCCTCCACTTT. Full variable domain (rest looked up from reference TRBV2 and TRBJ1-6): EPEVTQTPSHQVTQMGQEVILRCVPISNHLYFYWYRQILGQKVEFLVSFYNNEISEKSEIFDDQFSVERPDGSNFTLKIRSTKLEDSAMYFCASRATGTGGGSPLHFGNGTRLTVT.

The V call is TRBV5-6, the J call TRBJ1-4; unclear D gene. This CDR3 is 16 amino acids long. CDR1 and CDR2 (germline): SGHDT, YYEEEE. Deletions cut 4 bases from V and 8 bases from J, with 21 bases between. CDR3 nucleotides: TGTGCCAGCAGCCGGAGCGAGGCCTCAGCTGGGGAAAAACTGTTTTTT. Translating it yields CASSRSEASAGEKLFF.

The chain joins TRBV7-2 to TRBJ1-1; no clear D gene. The CDR3 sequence is 15 residues long. In germline, CDR1 is SGHTA, CDR2 FQGNSA. V was cut by 1 base and J by 1 base, with 10 bases left in between. CDR3 nucleotides: TGTGCCAGCAGCTTAGATCCGGCAGGGAACACTGAAGCTTTCTTT. Its protein product is CASSLDPAGNTEAFF.

J is TRBJ2-1 and V is TRBV7-3; TRBD1 matches at 7 bases. The CDR3 length is 15 residues. Germline V gene data show CDR1 as SGHTA and CDR2 as FQGTGA. V shed 5 bases, J shed 5 bases, and the junction held 9 bases outside the gene matches. CDR3 sequence: CASSASGQLNNEQFF. CDR3 bases: TGTGCCAGCAGCGCCTCGGGACAGCTTAACAATGAGCAGTTCTTC.

The chain uses TRBV9 and TRBJ2-1, with D tentatively TRBD2 (6 bases). CDR3 length: 13 residues. Germline CDR1 SGDLS, CDR2 YYNGEE. Between the trimmed V and J ends, which lost 5 bases and 8 bases, there was a span of 14 bases. In nucleotides, the CDR3 is TGTGCCAGCAGTTGGAGGGGCGAGGATGAGCAGTTCTTC. This codes for CASSWRGEDEQFF. Variable domain in full (rest from reference TRBV9 and TRBJ2-1): DSGVTQTPKHLITATGQRVTLRCSPRSGDLSVYWYQQSLDQGLQFLIQYYNGEERAKGNILERFSAQQFPDLHSELNLSSLELGDSALYFCASSWRGEDEQFFGPGTRLTVL.

The J gene is TRBJ1-5, the V gene TRBV7-2; 8 bases agree with TRBD1. CDR3 length: 17 amino acids. Unmatched junction bases numbered 11, after V lost 5 bases and J lost 2 bases. Germline V gene sequence: CDR1 SGHTA, CDR2 FQGNSA. In DNA form, the CDR3 reads TGTGCCAGCAGCGCCCCCCTGACAGGGGAAGGCAATCAGCCCCAGCATTTT. Amino acid sequence: CASSAPLTGEGNQPQHF.

This clone was counted between two and nine times. This chain joins TRBV5-4 and TRBJ1-1, with 9 bases matching TRBD1. The CDR3 loop spans 15 amino acids. Losses at the gene ends were 3 bases for V and 4 bases for J; bases not matched to a gene: 7. Germline CDR1 reads SGHNT; CDR2 reads YYREEE (reference sequence). This chain's CDR3 is CASSSPGQGFTEAFF. In nucleotides, the CDR3 is TGTGCCAGCAGCTCACCGGGACAGGGTTTCACTGAAGCTTTCTTT.

CDR3 protein: CASTLLPQANTEAFF. CDR3 bases: TGTGCCAGCACCCTATTACCACAGGCGAACACTGAAGCTTTCTTT. The genes are TRBV2 and TRBJ1-1; D is perhaps TRBD1 (5 bases). The CDR3 spans 15 residues. Germline CDR1 is SNHLY and CDR2 is FYNNEI. V lost 7 bases and J 1 base, leaving 16 bases between the germline ends.

The DNA of the CDR3 is TGTGCCAGCAGCTCGGACGGGATGAACACTGAAGCTTTCTTT. Amino acid sequence: CASSSDGMNTEAFF. This chain links TRBV11-3 with TRBJ1-1; D uncertain. CDR1 is SGHNT and CDR2 is YENEEA in the germline V gene. The CDR3 totals 14 residues. V was trimmed by 4 bases and J by 0 bases, leaving 9 bases between them.

V and J are TRBV10-3 and TRBJ1-2; D remains ambiguous. The CDR3 runs to 13 residues. Trimming stripped 3 bases from V and 3 bases from J, with 8 bases between. CDR1 and CDR2 (germline): ENHRY, SYGVKD. This CDR3 is CAISDYLDYGYTF. As DNA, the CDR3 is TGTGCCATCAGTGACTATCTCGACTATGGCTACACCTTC.

The chain has TRBV5-1 and TRBJ2-3; 13 bases match TRBD2. Germline lookup yields CDR1 SGHRS and CDR2 YFSETQ. The CDR3 contains 15 residues. V was pared by 4 bases and J by 4 bases, with 3 bases of the junction left unmatched. The CDR3 protein is CASSLTSGGADTQYF. The CDR3 nucleotides read TGCGCCAGCAGCCTTACTAGCGGGGGGGCAGATACGCAGTATTTT.

The chain combines TRBV2 with TRBJ2-5, with D uncertain. V was cut by 3 bases and J by 14 bases, with 16 bases left in between. CDR1 is SNHLY and CDR2 is FYNNEI in the germline V gene. This CDR3 contains 12 residues. The CDR3, as DNA: TGTGCCAGCAGTGAGTTTAGAGGCCTGCAATACTTC. Translated, it gives CASSEFRGLQYF.

J is TRBJ1-2 and V is TRBV7-3, with 12 bases matching TRBD1. Germline CDR1 is SGHTA and CDR2 is FQGTGA. This CDR3 is built from 15 residues. J gave up 5 bases and V 5 bases, and 6 bases lay outside the gene matches. The CDR3 sequence: CASSPQGQGAYGYTF. The CDR3 coding sequence is TGTGCCAGCAGCCCTCAGGGACAGGGGGCTTATGGCTACACCTTC.

The V and J genes are TRBV12-3 or TRBV12-4 and TRBJ2-7, with D perhaps TRBD1 (5 bases). V was cut by 5 bases and J by 2 bases, with 10 bases left in between. The CDR3 is made up of 13 amino acids. The DNA for the CDR3 is TGTGCCAGCAGTCTAGGGGCCACCTACGAGCAGTACTTC. It yields the protein CASSLGATYEQYF.

This chain links TRBV27 with TRBJ1-1; 8 bases match TRBD1. The trim removed 6 bases at V and 0 bases at J, leaving 12 bases unmatched. This CDR3 contains 17 residues. Germline CDR1 MNHEY, CDR2 SMNVEV (reference sequence). For the CDR3, the DNA is TGTGCCAGCAGCATGCTCTACAGGGGGGCGCTGAACACTGAAGCTTTCTTT. Protein sequence: CASSMLYRGALNTEAFF.

This clone was seen only once. Here the CDR3 reads CAWSRGVTGDTQYF. The CDR3 DNA follows: TGTGCCTGGTCTCGGGGAGTGACGGGAGATACGCAGTATTTT. The rearrangement links TRBV30 to TRBJ2-3; maybe TRBD2 (5 bases). Germline V CDR1 and CDR2: GTSNPN, SVGIG (reference sequence). Trimming cost V 5 bases and J 5 bases, with 17 bases left between them. The CDR3 sequence is 14 residues long. Complete variable domain (other parts from reference TRBV30 and TRBJ2-3): SQTIHQWPATLVQPVGSPLSLECTVEGTSNPNLYWYRQAAGRGLQLLFYSVGIGQISSEVPQNLSASRPQDRQFILSSKKLLLSDSGFYLCAWSRGVTGDTQYFGPGTRLTVL.

The CDR3 reads CASSLKGAITEAFF. DNA for the CDR3: TGTGCCAGCAGCTTGAAAGGGGCCATAACTGAAGCTTTCTTT. The V gene is TRBV13, the J gene TRBJ1-1; weak D call: TRBD1 (5 bases). Germline V CDR1 and CDR2: PRHDT, FYEKMQ (reference sequence). The V end was cut by 3 bases, the J end by 5 bases, with 13 bases between. This CDR3 spans 14 amino acids.

The gene calls are TRBV29-1 and TRBJ2-3, with TRBD2 matching 8 bases. In germline, CDR1 is SQVTM, CDR2 ANQGSEA. The ends lost 3 bases at V and 6 bases at J; junction bases unmatched: 5. The length of the CDR3 is 13 residues. CDR3 amino acids: CSVELTSGDTQYF. DNA of the CDR3: TGCAGCGTTGAGTTAACTAGCGGTGATACGCAGTATTTT.

V usage is TRBV3-1 (or the pseudogene TRBV3-2) and J usage is TRBJ2-6, with TRBD1 matching 10 bases. V lost 4 bases and J lost 12; bases outside the gene matches: 9. This CDR3 has 15 amino acids. Germline V gene sequence: CDR1 LGHDT, CDR2 YNNKEL (reference sequence). The CDR3 sequence: CASSRPGQGFGVLTF. CDR3 in DNA: TGTGCCAGCAGCCGGCCGGGACAGGGGTTCGGCGTCCTGACTTTC.

This chain joins TRBV19 and TRBJ2-5; a weak D match, TRBD2 (6 bases). V lost 3 bases and J 1 base, leaving 9 bases between the germline ends. From germline, CDR1 is LNHDA and CDR2 SQIVND (reference sequence). The CDR3 spans 14 residues. The CDR3 nucleotides are TGTGCCAGTAGTATGCCGGGACTCCAAGAGACCCAGTACTTC. This encodes CASSMPGLQETQYF.

This chain links TRBV11-2 with TRBJ2-7; D ambiguous. CDR1 SGHAT and CDR2 FQNNGV come from the germline V gene. The CDR3 totals 12 residues. The V gene lost 1 base and the J gene lost 1 base, with 2 bases spanning the gap. CDR3 nucleotides: TGTGCCAGCAGCTTAGTATCCTACGAGCAGTACTTC. This sequence encodes CASSLVSYEQYF. The complete variable domain, with remaining parts taken from reference TRBV11-2 and TRBJ2-7, reads EAGVAQSPRYKIIEKRQSVAFWCNPISGHATLYWYQQILGQGPKLLIQFQNNGVVDDSQLPKDRFSAERLKGVDSTLKIQPAKLEDSAVYLCASSLVSYEQYFGPGTRLTVT.

The rearrangement links TRBV7-9 to TRBJ1-1; D call uncertain. The germline gives CDR1 SEHNR, CDR2 FQNEAQ (reference sequence). The V end lost 4 bases, the J end lost 5 bases, and 14 bases lay between the germline ends. The CDR3 runs to 14 residues. CDR3 DNA: TGTGCCAGCAGCTCCGCAACGGTCGGGACTGAAGCTTTCTTT. It is translated as CASSSATVGTEAFF.

The J gene is TRBJ2-2, the V gene TRBV20-1, with 7 bases matching TRBD2. Germline CDR1 is DFQATT and CDR2 is SNEGSKA (reference sequence). This CDR3 comprises 15 residues. V shed 3 bases, J shed 2 bases, and the junction held 6 bases outside the gene matches. The CDR3 nucleotides read TGCAGTGCTAGTCTGGCGGGGGATAACACCGGGGAGCTGTTTTTT. It encodes CSASLAGDNTGELFF.

The chain carries TRBV4-2 and TRBJ1-3; 8 nucleotides align to TRBD1. This CDR3 is 15 amino acids long. Unmatched junction bases numbered 5, after V lost 6 bases and J lost 1 base. CDR1 LGHNA and CDR2 YNFKEQ come from the germline V gene. CDR3 sequence reads: CASSIGQGSGNTIYF. The CDR3 DNA reads as TGTGCCAGCAGTATCGGACAGGGATCTGGAAACACCATATATTTT.